This T cell receptor beta chain was profiled in a study of CD8+CD57+ T cells in acquired aplastic anemia. General observations from the study: About 27 CD8+ CDR3 sequences were shared between patients and controls.

CDR3 and TCR beta VDJ profiling relied on genomic DNA as the template. From the reads, TCRdb called clonotypes with MiXCR, one entry per CDR3 protein. The sample yields around 250,000 distinct CDR3 sequences, 50% to 70% seen once. Concerning this clonotype itself: The antigen is unknown.

CDR3 length: 15 residues. The V end lost 5 bases, the J end lost 8 bases, and 18 bases lay between the germline ends. CDR1 is SGHTA and CDR2 is FQGTGA in the germline V gene. The sample comprised sorted CD4+, CD8+, or CD8+CD57+ T cells (not recorded which) from PBMCs. The chain employs TRBV7-3 and TRBJ2-2, with D possibly called TRBD1 or TRBD2 (6 bases each). The sequence was obtained from a human donor with severe aplastic anemia or a healthy control (not recorded which). The CDR3 DNA follows: TGTGCCAGCAGCGTCTTGGGACCGGGGGCGGGGGAGCTGTTTTTT. It translates to CASSVLGPGAGELFF.